The 27 T cell receptor beta chains below come from one sample, sequenced in a study of shared clonotypes between healthy human individuals. Only CD45RO-negative cells positively selected for CCR7 counted as naive CD8 cells, so terminally differentiated effector memory CD45RA+ cells were excluded. Method: immunoSEQ multiplex PCR; TCRdb's copy keeps in-frame clones and lacks some. The profile shows about 820,000 clones, 90% to 95% of them singletons. Sequencing was performed on naive CD8+ T cells sorted from blood. The receptor source for this set is a man younger than 40 in good health.

The chain carries TRBV20-1 and TRBJ2-1; D is unclear. CDR1 and CDR2 from the germline V gene are DFQATT and SNEGSKA (reference sequence). V lost 3 bases, J lost 9 bases, and 9 bases lay in between. This CDR3 contains 11 residues. DNA of the CDR3: TGCAGTGCTAGTCTAGACGGTGAGCAGTTCTTC. Its translation: CSASLDGEQFF.

The chain couples TRBV5-5 to TRBJ2-7; 8 bases align to TRBD2. CDR3 length: 14 residues. Germline trimming cut 4 bases from V and 4 bases from J; bases unmatched to any gene: 7. Germline lookup yields CDR1 SGHKS and CDR2 YYEKEE (reference sequence). DNA of the CDR3: TGTGCCAGCAGCCCGGGAGGGGAGAGGTACGAGCAGTACTTC. Residues: CASSPGGERYEQYF.

The chain joins TRBV5-1 to TRBJ2-7; the D is unclear. The CDR3 spans 14 residues. Trimming cost V 0 bases and J 1 base, with 8 bases left between them. Germline V gene lookup returns CDR1 SGHRS and CDR2 YFSETQ. CDR3 DNA: TGCGCCAGCAGCTTGGCGGGCAAGTCCTACGAGCAGTACTTC. It translates to CASSLAGKSYEQYF.

The chain links TRBV10-1 to TRBJ1-1; D is undetermined. V was clipped by 6 bases and J by 1 base, with 9 bases between them. The CDR3 runs 13 residues. Looked up from germline, CDR1 is WNHNN and CDR2 is SYGVQD (reference sequence). The CDR3 DNA sequence: TGCGCCAGCAGCTATGGGGAGAACACTGAAGCTTTCTTT. Translation gives CASSYGENTEAFF.

The chain combines TRBV10-3 with TRBJ1-3; unclear D gene. The CDR3 consists of 15 residues. V lost 0 bases and J 2 bases, leaving 8 bases between the germline ends. Germline loops: CDR1 ENHRY, CDR2 SYGVKD. The CDR3 DNA follows: TGTGCCATCAGTGAGTCGAGTGGGGCTGGAAACACCATATATTTT. This sequence encodes CAISESSGAGNTIYF.

This clone was found once. The chain carries TRBV9 and TRBJ2-5; 10 bases map to TRBD2. After removal of 3 bases from V and 5 bases from J, the junction contained 10 bases not matched to a gene. CDR3 length: 16 amino acids. Germline V lookup: CDR1 SGDLS, CDR2 YYNGEE. CDR3: CASSAHLAGEGETQYF. Here the CDR3 DNA reads TGTGCCAGCAGCGCCCACCTAGCGGGAGAAGGGGAGACCCAGTACTTC.

J is TRBJ2-7 and V is TRBV27, with 9 positions matching TRBD2. Trimming removed 2 bases from V and 6 bases from J; junction bases left unmatched: 5. Germline CDR1 is MNHEY and CDR2 is SMNVEV (reference sequence). This CDR3 contains 14 residues. CDR3 sequence reads: CASSLAGGAIEQYF. CDR3 nucleotides: TGTGCCAGCAGTTTAGCGGGAGGGGCGATCGAGCAGTACTTC.

The V gene is TRBV7-6, the J gene TRBJ2-7, with 9 bases fitting TRBD1. The trim removed 4 bases at V and 6 bases at J, leaving 7 bases unmatched. The V gene's germline CDR1 is SGHVS and CDR2 FNYEAQ. The CDR3 is made up of 14 amino acids. CDR3: CASSSRDREIEQYF. The CDR3 nucleotides read TGTGCCAGCAGCTCACGGGACAGGGAAATCGAGCAGTACTTC. The full variable domain, rest sourced from reference TRBV7-6 and TRBJ2-7, is GAGVSQSPRYKVTKRGQDVALRCDPISGHVSLYWYRQALGQGPEFLTYFNYEAQQDKSGLPNDRFSAERPEGSISTLTIQRTEQRDSAMYRCASSSRDREIEQYFGPGTRLTVT.

The V and J genes are TRBV28 and TRBJ1-5, with D unclear. Looked up from germline, CDR1 is MDHEN and CDR2 is SYDVKM. The V end was cut by 2 bases, the J end by 9 bases, with 11 bases between. This CDR3 contains 13 residues. CDR3 DNA: TGTGCCAGCAGTTTAAGGGATTCGTTGCCCCAGCATTTT. Protein: CASSLRDSLPQHF.

This chain uses TRBV10-3 with TRBJ2-7; 10 bases match TRBD2. V lost 0 bases to trimming and J lost 6 bases; unmatched junction nucleotides: 11. CDR1 ENHRY and CDR2 SYGVKD come from the germline V gene. CDR3 length equals 17 residues. The CDR3 region has the DNA TGTGCCATCAGTGAGTCGAGGGGGCTAGCGGGAGTTGGCGAGCAGTACTTC. It encodes CAISESRGLAGVGEQYF.

The chain is built from TRBV7-9 and TRBJ2-7; maybe TRBD2 (6 bases). The length of the CDR3 is 15 residues. Germline loops: CDR1 SEHNR, CDR2 FQNEAQ (reference sequence). V lost 5 bases to trimming and J lost 6 bases, with 20 bases between them. This chain's CDR3 is CASSPRAGKRSEQYF. For the CDR3, the DNA is TGTGCCAGCAGCCCCCGGGCGGGAAAGCGATCCGAGCAGTACTTC. Supplemented by reference TRBV7-9 and TRBJ2-7, the full variable domain reads DTGVSQNPRHKITKRGQNVTFRCDPISEHNRLYWYRQTLGQGPEFLTYFQNEAQLEKSRLLSDRFSAERPKGSFSTLEIQRTEQGDSAMYLCASSPRAGKRSEQYFGPGTRLTVT.

The V call is TRBV7-9, the J call TRBJ1-5; D is unclear. The V gene's germline CDR1 is SEHNR and CDR2 FQNEAQ (reference sequence). Between the trimmed V and J ends, which lost 1 base and 4 bases, there was a span of 11 bases. The CDR3 is 15 residues long. In DNA, the CDR3 is TGTGCCAGCAGCTTAGATGCTTCCACTAATCAGCCCCAGCATTTT. As protein: CASSLDASTNQPQHF.

The gene calls are TRBV12-2 and TRBJ2-7; TRBD2, the table's D call, was not compared with the DNA. TRBV12-2 is tagged as a pseudogene. The CDR3 extends over 18 amino acids. Here the CDR3 DNA reads TGTGCAAGTCGCCCCCCCCCAAGTTGCGGAGATAAAACCTACGAGCAGTACTTC. Its protein product is CASRPPPSCGDKTYEQYF.

The chain recombines TRBV11-2 with TRBJ1-5; D gene unclear. CDR1 is SGHAT and CDR2 is FQNNGV in the germline V gene. V lost 0 bases to trimming and J lost 8 bases, with 5 bases between them. The CDR3 is made up of 12 amino acids. The CDR3 is CASSLDGEPQHF. CDR3 DNA: TGTGCCAGCAGCTTAGATGGAGAGCCCCAGCATTTT.

The CDR3, as DNA: TGCAGCGTTGAAGATCTCGAGACCCAGTACTTC. Its translation: CSVEDLETQYF. The V and J genes are TRBV29-1 and TRBJ2-5, with D unclear. Germline CDR1 is SQVTM and CDR2 is ANQGSEA. This CDR3 contains 11 residues. Between the trimmed V and J ends, which lost 0 bases and 5 bases, there was a span of 4 bases.

The chain recombines TRBV7-9 with TRBJ2-1; 9 bases are shared with TRBD2. Losses at the gene ends were 1 base for V and 7 bases for J; bases not matched to a gene: 8. Germline lookup yields CDR1 SEHNR and CDR2 FQNEAQ (reference sequence). The CDR3 sequence is 16 residues long. The CDR3 DNA reads TGTGCCAGCAGCTTAGAGGCTAGCGGGATGGAAAATGAGCAGTTCTTC. This gives the protein CASSLEASGMENEQFF. Full variable domain (outside the CDR3, taken from reference TRBV7-9 and TRBJ2-1): DTGVSQNPRHKITKRGQNVTFRCDPISEHNRLYWYRQTLGQGPEFLTYFQNEAQLEKSRLLSDRFSAERPKGSFSTLEIQRTEQGDSAMYLCASSLEASGMENEQFFGPGTRLTVL.

The J gene is TRBJ2-7, the V gene TRBV28; TRBD1 or TRBD2 may be the D gene (6 bases each). Per germline, CDR1 MDHEN and CDR2 SYDVKM. The V end lost 8 bases, the J end lost 5 bases, and 22 bases lay between the germline ends. CDR3 length equals 15 residues. CDR3 sequence (DNA): TGTGCCAGCCGAGGGGGGAGTCACTTACTCCACGAGCAGTACTTC. Translating it yields CASRGGSHLLHEQYF. The variable domain in full, with the rest retrieved from reference TRBV28 and TRBJ2-7, is DVKVTQSSRYLVKRTGEKVFLECVQDMDHENMFWYRQDPGLGLRLIYFSYDVKMKEKGDIPEGYSVSREKKERFSLILESASTNQTSMYLCASRGGSHLLHEQYFGPGTRLTVT.

A word on this clone: At the DNA level, this CDR3 is encoded by other sequences in the same sample as well. The chain employs TRBV27 and TRBJ1-3; 8 bases agree with TRBD1. The V gene's germline CDR1 is MNHEY and CDR2 SMNVEV (reference sequence). The CDR3 covers 15 residues. The ends lost 5 bases at V and 2 bases at J; junction bases unmatched: 5. CDR3 amino acids: CASSLTGATGNTIYF. DNA for the CDR3: TGTGCCAGCAGTCTGACAGGGGCGACTGGAAACACCATATATTTT.

The chain combines TRBV25-1 with TRBJ2-1; D gene ambiguous. The CDR3 covers 17 residues. Deletions cut 1 base from V and 6 bases from J, with 19 bases between. Germline V gene lookup returns CDR1 MGHDK and CDR2 SYGVNS. CDR3 coding DNA: TGTGCCAGCAGTGAATCTCTTGAACACCCCTTGGGCAATGAGCAGTTCTTC. This translates into CASSESLEHPLGNEQFF.

The V gene is TRBV19, the J gene TRBJ2-7; 7 positions agree with TRBD1. J lost 0 bases, V lost 6 bases, and 8 bases had no gene match. CDR1 LNHDA and CDR2 SQIVND come from the germline V gene (reference sequence). The CDR3 is 15 amino acids. The CDR3 DNA follows: TGTGCCAGTAGCGAAGACCGGGACAGCTCCTACGAGCAGTACTTC. This codes for CASSEDRDSSYEQYF.

The chain combines TRBV25-1 with TRBJ1-5; TRBD1 aligns across 10 bases. CDR3 size: 13 residues. Germline V gene data show CDR1 as MGHDK and CDR2 as SYGVNS. Trimming removed 9 bases from V and 9 bases from J; junction bases left unmatched: 8. CDR3: CARLRTGGRPQHF. The CDR3 DNA sequence: TGTGCCAGACTTAGGACAGGGGGGCGGCCCCAGCATTTT. Combining the CDR3 with reference TRBV25-1 and TRBJ1-5 gives the whole variable domain EADIYQTPRYLVIGTGKKITLECSQTMGHDKMYWYQQDPGMELHLIHYSYGVNSTEKGDLSSESTVSRIRTEHFPLTLESARPSHTSQYLCARLRTGGRPQHFGDGTRLSIL.

The V gene is TRBV9, the J gene TRBJ1-4; D remains unclear. Trimming stripped 1 base from V and 4 bases from J, with 5 bases between. Germline CDR1 reads SGDLS; CDR2 reads YYNGEE. The CDR3 length is 13 residues. CDR3 sequence (DNA): TGTGCCAGCAGCGTAAGTGATAATGAAAAACTGTTTTTT. As protein: CASSVSDNEKLFF.

The J gene is TRBJ2-7, the V gene TRBV29-1, with 9 bases identical to TRBD2. The J segment lost 5 bases and the V segment lost 5 bases, leaving 7 bases of the junction unmatched. From germline, CDR1 is SQVTM and CDR2 ANQGSEA. This CDR3 spans 13 amino acids. The CDR3 DNA reads as TGCAGCGTTATAGCGGGAGATGTCAACGAGCAGTACTTC. It encodes CSVIAGDVNEQYF.

V is TRBV7-6 and J is TRBJ2-7; 7 positions agree with TRBD1. Trimming cost V 0 bases and J 4 bases; bases outside gene matches: 6. This CDR3 is built from 15 residues. Germline CDR1 SGHVS, CDR2 FNYEAQ. This CDR3 reads CASSLAQGPLYEQYF. DNA for the CDR3: TGTGCCAGCAGCTTAGCACAGGGGCCCCTTTACGAGCAGTACTTC.

This clone came up once. This chain uses TRBV4-3 with TRBJ1-1; D is possibly TRBD1 (5 bases). CDR1 and CDR2 (germline): LGHNA, YSLEER. Trimming took 2 bases from V and 0 from J, leaving 16 bases between them. This CDR3 region has 17 residues. This CDR3 reads CASSQWGDYSMNTEAFF. The DNA for the CDR3 is TGCGCCAGCAGCCAATGGGGGGATTACTCAATGAACACTGAAGCTTTCTTT.

To note about this clone: This sample includes further DNA sequences coding for the same CDR3. The chain links TRBV27 to TRBJ2-3; unclear D gene. Trimming left V 8 bases short and J 1 base short, with 7 bases between. The CDR3 runs to 12 residues. The germline V gene encodes CDR1 MNHEY and CDR2 SMNVEV (reference sequence). The chain's CDR3 is CASWAGTDTQYF. CDR3 nucleotide sequence: TGTGCCAGCTGGGCCGGCACAGATACGCAGTATTTT.

V gene TRBV29-1 combines with J gene TRBJ2-2; D is undetermined. The V gene lost 3 bases and the J gene lost 1 base, with 9 bases spanning the gap. The CDR3 extends over 14 amino acids. Germline V gene data show CDR1 as SQVTM and CDR2 as ANQGSEA. CDR3 loop: CSVEGHKNTGELFF. The CDR3 DNA reads TGCAGCGTTGAGGGTCACAAGAACACCGGGGAGCTGTTTTTT.